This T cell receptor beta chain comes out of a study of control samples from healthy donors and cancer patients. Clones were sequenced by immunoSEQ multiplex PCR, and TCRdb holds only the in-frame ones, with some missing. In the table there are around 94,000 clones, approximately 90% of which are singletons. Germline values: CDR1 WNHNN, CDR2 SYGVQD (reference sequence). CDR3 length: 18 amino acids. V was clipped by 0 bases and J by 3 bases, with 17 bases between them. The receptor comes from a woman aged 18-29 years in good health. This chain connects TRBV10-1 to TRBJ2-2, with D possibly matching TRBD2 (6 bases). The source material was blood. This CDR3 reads CASSESTRKISDTGELFF. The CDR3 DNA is TGCGCCAGCAGTGAGTCGACTAGGAAGATCTCGGACACCGGGGAGCTGTTTTTT.